The T cell receptor beta chain under discussion was sequenced for a study of cytomegalovirus exposure and HLA in healthy donors. In this sample, this clone turned up once. The antigen remains undetermined. General study results and limits: There was a cluster of highly shared sequence variants that was likely a sequencing artifact. Presence/absence results assume similar sequencing depth per donor, which may not hold. Reported performance of the classifier showed diagnosis of cytomegalovirus status with high specificity and sensitivity.

It was with 60 Vbeta and 13 Jbeta primers that the PCR ran. Profiled with immunoSEQ multiplex PCR; TCRdb holds only in-frame clones, not every one. The sample yields about 190,000 clones, 73% seen once. As for the donors, each was a healthy bone marrow donor. Germline CDR1 and CDR2: SGDLS and YYNGEE. V lost 0 bases and J 3 bases, leaving 9 bases between the germline ends. The CDR3 sequence is 14 residues long. This receptor was identified in a woman aged 25-40 years in good health and CMV-seronegative. Sequences were obtained from PBMCs. The chain couples TRBV9 to TRBJ1-2, with D tentatively TRBD1 (5 bases). CDR3 loop: CASSVDSGDYGYTF. CDR3 coding DNA: TGTGCCAGCAGCGTAGACTCGGGGGACTATGGCTACACCTTC.